This entry lists 5 T cell receptor beta chains sequenced from one sample in a study of T-cell reconstitution after alpha-beta-depleted transplantation in children. During its preparation, the TCRbeta library received unique molecular identifiers. TCRdb re-called the PCR reads through MiXCR, storing one row per CDR3 protein. The table shows about 360,000 distinct CDR3 sequences, with 13% occurring only once. This specimen was PBMCs, taken from the stem cell graft. These receptors were collected from a human donor who donated a stem cell graft to a child with Fanconi anemia.

The chain uses TRBV28 and TRBJ2-7; D call uncertain. CDR1 MDHEN and CDR2 SYDVKM come from the germline V gene. The CDR3 spans 12 residues. V lost 10 bases and J lost 5, with 15 bases in between. The CDR3 sequence: CATSSLRNEQYF. The DNA of the CDR3 is TGTGCCACCTCCAGCCTTAGGAACGAGCAGTACTTC.

The rearrangement joins TRBV19 to TRBJ2-3; D might be TRBD2 (5 bases). V was clipped by 3 bases and J by 2 bases, with 12 bases between them. The germline V gene has CDR1 LNHDA and CDR2 SQIVND (reference sequence). The CDR3 is 15 amino acids. The CDR3 DNA is TGTGCCAGTAGTATGACGGGGTCCACCACAGATACGCAGTATTTT. This translates into CASSMTGSTTDTQYF. Full variable domain (missing parts from reference TRBV19 and TRBJ2-3): DGGITQSPKYLFRKEGQNVTLSCEQNLNHDAMYWYRQDPGQGLRLIYYSQIVNDFQKGDIAEGYSVSREKKESFPLTVTSAQKNPTAFYLCASSMTGSTTDTQYFGPGTRLTVL.

The J gene is TRBJ2-3, the V gene TRBV3-1, with 7 positions matching TRBD1. The CDR3 loop spans 14 amino acids. Germline trimming cut 1 base from V and 6 bases from J; bases unmatched to any gene: 4. CDR1 is LGHDT, CDR2 YNNKEL, per germline (reference sequence). CDR3 region: CASSQGGQRDTQYF. The CDR3 DNA follows: TGTGCCAGCAGCCAAGGGGGACAGAGGGATACGCAGTATTTT.

There are many counts of this clonotype. The chain combines TRBV7-2 with TRBJ2-3, with D possibly being TRBD2 (7 bases). Trimming took off 5 bases at V and 6 bases at J, with 12 bases between the two ends. In germline, CDR1 is SGHTA, CDR2 FQGNSA. This CDR3 spans 13 amino acids. Written as DNA, the CDR3 is TGTGCCAGCAGCCCCGAGGGGGGGGATACGCAGTATTTT. This translates into CASSPEGGDTQYF.

The chain uses TRBV10-3 and TRBJ2-1; D is unclear. Germline assignment: CDR1 ENHRY and CDR2 SYGVKD. With 1 base removed from V and 8 bases from J, the gap between germline ends came to 18 bases. This CDR3 is built from 16 residues. The CDR3 loop is CAISEFTRGIEYEQFF. The CDR3 DNA reads TGTGCCATCAGTGAGTTTACAAGAGGTATAGAGTATGAGCAGTTCTTC.